One and the same sample provided the 25 T cell receptor beta chains below, sequenced in a study of CD8 T cells in ankylosing spondylitis (dated by TCRdb to the late 2010s). Libraries were prepared through 5' RACE. The sequencing machine was an Illumina HiSeq 2500. Through fastp at Q25 and MiXCR, TCRdb rebuilt clones from the public reads, retaining in-frame beta chains. Every CDR3 protein is listed once, alongside the most common genes and DNA of its rows. This sample gives under 250,000 distinct CDR3 sequences in total; roughly a third of them show up just once. Of the sample, 4% to 5% falls within the top ten clones. Sequenced: blood, either unsorted or a sorted T cell fraction (not recorded which). The receptors were gathered from a male donor with ankylosing spondylitis or in good health (not recorded which).

The chain couples TRBV12-3 or TRBV12-4 to TRBJ1-4, with 8 bases identical to TRBD1. CDR3 length: 20 amino acids. The V and J ends lost 1 base and 0 bases, in that order; junction bases with no gene match: 13. The CDR3 DNA reads TGTGCCAGCAGTTTAGGGGTCGGGACAGGTATTATGGCAACTAATGAAAAACTGTTTTTT. Translated: CASSLGVGTGIMATNEKLFF.

The rearrangement joins TRBV10-3 to TRBJ1-4; TRBD1 matches 10 bases. V gave up 3 bases and J gave up 11 bases; unmatched junction bases: 6. Looked up from germline, CDR1 is ENHRY and CDR2 is SYGVKD. The CDR3 spans 14 residues. The CDR3 here is CAISEGQGDRKLFF. CDR3 DNA: TGTGCCATCAGTGAAGGACAGGGGGATCGGAAACTGTTTTTT.

V usage is TRBV29-1 and J usage is TRBJ2-3; D is unresolved. Trimming cost V 7 bases and J 2 bases, with 19 bases left between them. The CDR3 extends over 15 amino acids. Germline lookup yields CDR1 SQVTM and CDR2 ANQGSEA. CDR3: CSALAGRSYTDTQYF. The CDR3 DNA sequence: TGCAGCGCTCTTGCAGGACGGTCCTACACAGATACGCAGTATTTT.

This chain joins TRBV5-1 and TRBJ2-7, with D uncertain. The CDR3 is 14 amino acids. The germline V gene has CDR1 SGHRS and CDR2 YFSETQ. Trimming took 5 bases from V and 0 from J, leaving 12 bases between them. CDR3 DNA: TGCGCCAGCAGTGATAGTGACAACTCCTACGAGCAGTACTTC. This sequence encodes CASSDSDNSYEQYF.

The chain recombines TRBV29-1 with TRBJ2-6, with D unclear. Looked up from germline, CDR1 is SQVTM and CDR2 is ANQGSEA. Between the trimmed V and J ends, which lost 2 bases and 0 bases, there was a span of 11 bases. The CDR3 is 16 amino acids. The CDR3 nucleotides are TGCAGCGTTGAAATGTACTCGAGCTCTGGGGCCAACGTCCTGACTTTC. Translated, it gives CSVEMYSSSGANVLTF. Full variable domain (remainder filled in from reference TRBV29-1 and TRBJ2-6): SAVISQKPSRDICQRGTSLTIQCQVDSQVTMMFWYRQQPGQSLTLIATANQGSEATYESGFVIDKFPISRPNLTFSTLTVSNMSPEDSSIYLCSVEMYSSSGANVLTFGAGSRLTVL.

The chain carries TRBV20-1 and TRBJ2-1; possible D gene TRBD1, 6 bases. The CDR3 consists of 14 residues. V was clipped by 1 base and J by 4 bases, with 11 bases between them. Germline V CDR1 and CDR2: DFQATT, SNEGSKA (reference sequence). The CDR3 nucleotides read TGCAGTGCTAGAGGGACAGAAGGGTACAATGAGCAGTTCTTC. This encodes CSARGTEGYNEQFF.

This clonotype has a count of ten or more. The CDR3 DNA is TGTGCCATCAGTGGGTCCCGGGACAGGGACGGCACAGATACGCAGTATTTT. This translates into CAISGSRDRDGTDTQYF. The chain uses TRBV10-3 and TRBJ2-3, with TRBD1 matching 9 bases. V lost 4 bases, J lost 1 base, and 9 bases stayed unmatched. This CDR3 comprises 17 residues. Germline V lookup: CDR1 ENHRY, CDR2 SYGVKD.

The chain joins TRBV20-1 to TRBJ2-5; 15 bases align to TRBD2. The CDR3 is 17 residues long. Germline V gene data show CDR1 as DFQATT and CDR2 as SNEGSKA (reference sequence). With 5 bases clipped from V and 1 base from J, the junction kept 8 bases outside the gene matches. CDR3 loop: CSALPGLAGGSQETQYF. As DNA, the CDR3 is TGCAGTGCTCTTCCGGGACTAGCGGGGGGTAGCCAAGAGACCCAGTACTTC.

This clonotype was detected a few times. V is TRBV20-1 and J is TRBJ2-3; D unclear. Between the trimmed V and J ends, which lost 6 bases and 0 bases, there was a span of 7 bases. Germline V gene sequence: CDR1 DFQATT, CDR2 SNEGSKA (reference sequence). This CDR3 region has 12 residues. The CDR3 spells CSAAPSTDTQYF. The DNA for the CDR3 is TGCAGTGCCGCACCTAGCACAGATACGCAGTATTTT.

Only a few counts were recorded for this clonotype. The rearrangement links TRBV12-3 or TRBV12-4 to TRBJ1-5; D gene uncertain. Trimming cost V 3 bases and J 3 bases, with 9 bases left between them. The CDR3 is 14 residues long. The DNA for the CDR3 is TGTGCCAGCAGTTTCGGTAGTTCCAATCAGCCCCAGCATTTT. Translated, it gives CASSFGSSNQPQHF.

This clonotype has only a few counts. J is TRBJ2-3 and V is TRBV29-1, with 9 bases fitting TRBD2. This CDR3 is 14 amino acids long. J lost 5 bases, V lost 4 bases, and 7 bases had no gene match. CDR1 and CDR2 (germline): SQVTM, ANQGSEA. In nucleotides, the CDR3 is TGCAGCGTTGGTCGGCGGGGGGGCGGAGATACGCAGTATTTT. This encodes CSVGRRGGGDTQYF.

In this sample, this clonotype turned up once. The chain links TRBV30 to TRBJ2-7, with unresolved D. Deletions cut 0 bases from V and 0 bases from J, with 12 bases between. This CDR3 is built from 15 residues. The V gene's germline CDR1 is GTSNPN and CDR2 SVGIG (reference sequence). The CDR3 here is CAWSVRSASSYEQYF. In DNA, the CDR3 is TGTGCCTGGAGTGTACGATCAGCTAGCTCCTACGAGCAGTACTTC.

The chain employs TRBV2 and TRBJ2-4; 9 bases match TRBD1. The CDR3 is made up of 16 amino acids. Trimming removed 3 bases from V and 0 bases from J; junction bases left unmatched: 3. Germline CDR1 and CDR2: SNHLY and FYNNEI. CDR3 bases: TGTGCCAGCAGTGATAGGGACAGGGAAGCCAAAAACATTCAGTACTTC. Amino acid sequence: CASSDRDREAKNIQYF.

This clonotype has just a few counts. This chain connects TRBV6-5 to TRBJ1-2; D remains unclear. Trimming took off 0 bases at V and 4 bases at J, with 6 bases between the two ends. Per germline, CDR1 MNHEY and CDR2 SVGAGI. This CDR3 region has 13 residues. CDR3 coding DNA: TGTGCCAGCAGTTACTCGAACGGCTATGGCTACACCTTC. Its translation: CASSYSNGYGYTF.

The chain combines TRBV11-1 with TRBJ1-4, with D possibly TRBD1 on 5 matching bases. V lost 7 bases, J lost 7 bases, and 22 bases lay in between. This CDR3 is built from 16 residues. Germline V gene data show CDR1 as SGHAT and CDR2 as FQDESV (reference sequence). The CDR3 is CASTDSSGKGTEKLFF. The CDR3 coding sequence is TGTGCCAGCACCGACTCCTCAGGGAAGGGGACTGAAAAACTGTTTTTT.

The chain carries TRBV6-1 and TRBJ2-1, with 10 positions matching TRBD1. CDR1 and CDR2 from the germline V gene are MNHNS and SASEGT. The CDR3 runs 15 residues. The V gene end was trimmed by 7 bases and the J gene end by 6 bases; junction bases not matched to a gene: 9. CDR3 DNA sequence: TGTGCCAGCACCAAGGACAGGGGGTTGTTCAATGAGCAGTTCTTC. Translated: CASTKDRGLFNEQFF.

The V call is TRBV12-3 or TRBV12-4, the J call TRBJ1-1, with a possible D match to TRBD1 (5 bases). The CDR3 covers 14 residues. The germline V and J ends were trimmed by 7 bases and 1 base, with 13 bases remaining between them. CDR3 amino acids: CASNSGLPNTEAFF. The CDR3 region has the DNA TGTGCCAGCAATTCGGGACTTCCGAACACTGAAGCTTTCTTT.

Only a few counts were recorded for this clonotype. The chain joins TRBV25-1 to TRBJ2-4, with D maybe TRBD2 (5 bases). Deletions cut 3 bases from V and 1 base from J, with 7 bases between. This CDR3 is built from 14 residues. Germline CDR1 MGHDK, CDR2 SYGVNS. This CDR3 reads CASSDSGAKNIQYF. DNA for the CDR3: TGTGCCAGCAGTGATTCGGGGGCCAAAAACATTCAGTACTTC.

The rearrangement uses TRBV12-3 or TRBV12-4 and TRBJ1-5, with a tentative D call TRBD1 (5 bases). Trimming took off 8 bases at V and 0 bases at J, with 17 bases between the two ends. The CDR3 contains 16 residues. The CDR3 loop reads CASSPAAGPSNQPQHF. The CDR3 nucleotides read TGTGCCAGCTCCCCAGCGGCAGGGCCTAGCAATCAGCCCCAGCATTTT.

This clonotype was counted between two and nine times. The chain carries TRBV28 and TRBJ2-5; 7 bases are a match to TRBD1. V shed 4 bases and J 2 bases; nucleotides not matched to a gene: 13. Germline CDR1 MDHEN, CDR2 SYDVKM. This CDR3 is 17 amino acids long. CDR3 sequence (DNA): TGTGCCAGCAGTTCTCTAACTGACAGGGACATTCAAGAGACCCAGTACTTC. This sequence encodes CASSSLTDRDIQETQYF. The whole variable domain, filled in from reference TRBV28 and TRBJ2-5, reads DVKVTQSSRYLVKRTGEKVFLECVQDMDHENMFWYRQDPGLGLRLIYFSYDVKMKEKGDIPEGYSVSREKKERFSLILESASTNQTSMYLCASSSLTDRDIQETQYFGPGTRLLVL.

The CDR3 spells CASSSGGKGQPQHF. In DNA, the CDR3 is TGTGCCAGCAGTTCAGGAGGAAAGGGTCAGCCCCAGCATTTT. This sequence joins TRBV12-3 or TRBV12-4 and TRBJ1-5; no clear D. The CDR3 runs to 14 residues. V was trimmed by 4 bases and J by 6 bases, leaving 13 bases between them.

The chain carries TRBV5-1 and TRBJ2-1; 11 bases line up with TRBD1. Germline V gives CDR1 SGHRS, CDR2 YFSETQ. Unmatched junction bases numbered 3, after V lost 4 bases and J lost 6 bases. This CDR3 contains 14 residues. The CDR3: CASSGGTGGNEQFF. The CDR3 DNA follows: TGCGCCAGCAGCGGGGGGACAGGGGGCAATGAGCAGTTCTTC. Combining the CDR3 with reference TRBV5-1 and TRBJ2-1 gives the whole variable domain KAGVTQTPRYLIKTRGQQVTLSCSPISGHRSVSWYQQTPGQGLQFLFEYFSETQRNKGNFPGRFSGRQFSNSRSEMNVSTLELGDSALYLCASSGGTGGNEQFFGPGTRLTVL.

CDR3 protein: CASRFHPGANQPQHF. In nucleotides, the CDR3 is TGTGCCAGCAGATTCCACCCGGGGGCGAATCAGCCCCAGCATTTT. The gene calls are TRBV6-2 or TRBV6-3 and TRBJ1-5; TRBD1 might be the D (6 bases). The CDR3 length is 15 residues. V lost 6 bases, J lost 4 bases, and 16 bases lay in between. CDR1 and CDR2 from the germline V gene are MNHEY and SVGEGT.

This clonotype turned up a few times. The CDR3 coding sequence is TGTGCCAGCAGGGGACTAGCGGGGGGGAGAGGGGAGCAGTTCTTC. Its protein is CASRGLAGGRGEQFF. The chain links TRBV6-2 or TRBV6-3 to TRBJ2-1, with 16 positions matching TRBD2. CDR3 length: 15 residues. Germline CDR1 reads MNHEY; CDR2 reads SVGEGT. V shed 6 bases, J shed 10 bases, and the junction held 6 bases outside the gene matches.

The chain's CDR3 is CASSQDPEGRVNYEQYF. CDR3 coding DNA: TGCGCCAGCAGCCAAGATCCCGAAGGCAGGGTAAACTACGAGCAGTACTTC. The chain employs TRBV4-1 and TRBJ2-7; tentative D call: TRBD1 (5 bases). V lost 0 bases and J 3 bases, leaving 18 bases between the germline ends. Germline CDR1 and CDR2: MGHRA and YSYEKL. This CDR3 has 17 amino acids.